Listed below are T cell receptor beta chains from one sample, sequenced in a study of shared clonotypes between healthy human individuals. The method was immunoSEQ multiplex PCR; TCRdb's version includes in-frame clones alone and lacks a portion of them. The table has about 2 million clones, approximately 95% seen once. The sequenced sample consisted of naive CD8+ T cells sorted from blood. The receptors originated from a man aged 18 to 29 in good health. The CDR3 runs from the conserved cysteine through the conserved F or W. The D gene is left open where the match is weak. Clone sizes are given selectively: once, few, many, or a class where the clone is expanded.

V gene	J gene	D gene	clone size	CDR3 DNA	CDR3 protein
TRBV9	TRBJ2-7	TRBD1	-	TGTGCCAGCAGCGTAGAGGGCAGGGGGCCCTACGAGCAGTACTTC	CASSVEGRGPYEQYF
TRBV5-8	TRBJ2-3	-	-	TGTGCCAGCAGCCCCCCGGATACGCAGTATTTT	CASSPPDTQYF
TRBV27	TRBJ2-7	-	-	TGTGCCAGCAGTTTACACCCCGGGGATCTCTACGAGCAGTACTTC	CASSLHPGDLYEQYF
TRBV7-9	TRBJ1-2	-	-	TGTGCCAGCAGCTTAGGAACAGGGCCTGGCTACACCTTC	CASSLGTGPGYTF
TRBV11-2	TRBJ1-2	-	-	TGTGCCAGCAGCTTAGCCACAGGGAATGCTTATGGCTACACCTTC	CASSLATGNAYGYTF
TRBV4-1	TRBJ2-7	TRBD1	-	TGCGCCAGCAGCCAATTAGACAGGGGCACCTACGAGCAGTACTTC	CASSQLDRGTYEQYF
TRBV7-2	TRBJ1-6	-	-	TGTGCCAGCAGCTTAGAATGGACGGACCCTTATAATTCACCCCTCCACTTT	CASSLEWTDPYNSPLHF
TRBV14	TRBJ1-2	-	-	TGTGCCAGCAGCCAACTGGGCTCTTATGGCTACACCTTC	CASSQLGSYGYTF
TRBV11-2	TRBJ2-7	TRBD1	-	TGTGCCAGCAGCTCCGGGACAGGGTACGAGCAGTACTTC	CASSSGTGYEQYF
TRBV2	TRBJ2-1	-	-	TGTGCCAGCAGTGAGTTTGGGGGGTCGAGCTCCTACAATGAGCAGTTCTTC	CASSEFGGSSSYNEQFF
TRBV7-9	TRBJ2-7	TRBD2	once	TGTGCCAGCAGCCAGGGGACTAGTGACTCCTACGAGCAGTACTTC	CASSQGTSDSYEQYF
TRBV7-2	TRBJ2-7	-	-	TGTGCCAGCAGCTTAGCGGTGGGGGGGGCCACCTACGAGCAGTACTTC	CASSLAVGGATYEQYF
TRBV30	TRBJ2-3	-	-	TGTGCCTGGAGTTTTGCTAGCAGCACAGATACGCAGTATTTT	CAWSFASSTDTQYF
TRBV4-3	TRBJ2-5	-	-	TGCGCCAGCAGCGCTGGGTCTCAAGAGACCCAGTACTTC	CASSAGSQETQYF
TRBV4-1	TRBJ2-7	TRBD2	-	TGCGCCAGCAGCCAAGATCCTAGCGGGGGGATCCTCTCCTACGAGCAGTACTTC	CASSQDPSGGILSYEQYF
TRBV11-2	TRBJ2-5	-	-	TGTGCCAGCAGCTTTGTCAAGATGGAGACCCAGTACTTC	CASSFVKMETQYF
TRBV30	TRBJ1-5	TRBD1	-	TGTGCCTGGGACCCGGGACAGGTTAATCAGCCCCAGCATTTT	CAWDPGQVNQPQHF
TRBV7-9	TRBJ1-1	-	-	TGTGCCAGCAGCTTAGCATCCGGGGCGGACACTGAAGCTTTCTTT	CASSLASGADTEAFF
TRBV19	TRBJ1-5	-	-	TGTGCCAGTAGTATCAGGACAGATAGCAATCAGCCCCAGCATTTT	CASSIRTDSNQPQHF
TRBV7-9	TRBJ1-1	-	once	TGTGCCAGCAGCTTAGTTATCGGGTTGAACACTGAAGCTTTCTTT	CASSLVIGLNTEAFF
TRBV7-9	TRBJ1-1	-	-	TGTGCCAGCAGCCCAGACTCTGGCACTGAAGCTTTCTTT	CASSPDSGTEAFF
TRBV29-1	TRBJ1-2	TRBD1	-	TGCAGCGTTAACAGATGGCAGGGGGCGGACTATGGCTACACCTTC	CSVNRWQGADYGYTF
TRBV5-4	TRBJ1-3	-	-	TGTGCCAGCAGGGGTTGGGGGGCGGACACCATATATTTT	CASRGWGADTIYF
TRBV29-1	TRBJ2-7	TRBD2	-	TGCAGCGTCGAAGGTAGCGGGTCCTCCTACGAGCAGTACTTC	CSVEGSGSSYEQYF
TRBV28	TRBJ2-1	-	-	TGTGCCAGCCGAGGGCCTGGCAATGAGCAGTTCTTC	CASRGPGNEQFF
TRBV14	TRBJ2-1	-	-	TGTGCCAGCAGCCAAGCTCCTACGACCGGACTCTTCGGGCAGTTCTTC	CASSQAPTTGLFGQFF
TRBV7-3	TRBJ1-1	TRBD1	-	TGTGCCAGCAGCTTAATGGGAGGGGGCATGAACACTGAAGCTTTCTTT	CASSLMGGGMNTEAFF
TRBV4-1	TRBJ1-1	-	-	TGCGCCAGCAGCATCCGGGGTCTATCTGAAGCTTTCTTT	CASSIRGLSEAFF
TRBV2	TRBJ2-7	TRBD2	-	TGTGCCAGCGAAGCGGGAAGTTTTGGATACGAGCAGTACTTC	CASEAGSFGYEQYF
TRBV29-1	TRBJ2-7	-	once	TGCAGCGTTGAATTGGAGGGGGGCGGCTACGAGCAGTACTTC	CSVELEGGGYEQYF
TRBV27	TRBJ2-7	-	-	TGTGCCAGCAGTTTATCGGGGGGCTCCTACGAGCAGTACTTC	CASSLSGGSYEQYF
TRBV7-9	TRBJ2-1	-	-	TGTGCCAGCAGCTTAGAGGGAGGACCGTGGGATGAGCAGTTCTTC	CASSLEGGPWDEQFF
TRBV6-5	TRBJ1-2	-	-	TGTGCCAGCAGTTTGGGACTTGGAGGCTACACCTTC	CASSLGLGGYTF
TRBV14	TRBJ1-2	-	-	TGTGCCAGCAGCCAAGCACAGGTTAACTATGGCTACACCTTC	CASSQAQVNYGYTF
TRBV2	TRBJ2-1	-	-	TGTGCCAGCAGTGAAGAGGGGACCTACAATGAGCAGTTCTTC	CASSEEGTYNEQFF
TRBV14	TRBJ2-3	-	-	TGTGCCAGCAGCCCCCACGTGGGCCCAGATACGCAGTATTTT	CASSPHVGPDTQYF
TRBV7-2	TRBJ2-7	TRBD2	-	TGTGCCAGCAGCTCCCTAGCGGGAGGGCCTAACGAGCAGTACTTC	CASSSLAGGPNEQYF
TRBV5-1	TRBJ2-7	TRBD1	-	TGCGCCAGCAGCGCCTCCTGGACAGGGGACTACTACGAGCAGTACTTC	CASSASWTGDYYEQYF
TRBV7-6	TRBJ2-5	-	-	TGTGCCAGCAGCTGGGTAGCGGAACAAGAGACCCAGTACTTC	CASSWVAEQETQYF
TRBV6-5	TRBJ2-7	TRBD2	-	TGTGCCAGCAGCCTGGGGGGGGAGGCGTACGAGCAGTACTTC	CASSLGGEAYEQYF
TRBV7-9	TRBJ2-1	TRBD1	-	TGTGCCAGCAGCGTCGGGACAGGAGGATACAATGAGCAGTTCTTC	CASSVGTGGYNEQFF
TRBV4-1	TRBJ2-3	TRBD1	-	TGCGCCAGCAGCCAAGAGGTGGGACAGTTCACAGATACGCAGTATTTT	CASSQEVGQFTDTQYF
TRBV7-8	TRBJ1-2	TRBD1	few	TGTGCCAGCAGCCCACAGGGGATGGACTATGGCTACACCTTC	CASSPQGMDYGYTF
TRBV9	TRBJ2-1	-	-	TGTGCCAGCAGCGCATGGGGCGTAGCGGCTTCCTACAATGAGCAGTTCTTC	CASSAWGVAASYNEQFF
TRBV30	TRBJ2-7	TRBD1	-	TGTGCCTGGAGTGGAGTGGGACAGGGTGACGAGCAGTACTTC	CAWSGVGQGDEQYF
TRBV6-1	TRBJ2-1	-	-	TGTGCCAGCAGTGGGAGTCCGGGGCAGGGGTGGGATGAGCAGTTCTTC	CASSGSPGQGWDEQFF
TRBV15	TRBJ1-3	TRBD1	-	TGTGCCACCGGTGATACAGGGGCTGGAAACACCATATATTTT	CATGDTGAGNTIYF
TRBV9	TRBJ1-1	-	once	TGTGCCAGCAGCTCGGGGACGCTGGGGGACACTGAAGCTTTCTTT	CASSSGTLGDTEAFF
TRBV4-1	TRBJ2-2	-	-	TGCGCCAGCAGCCCCTCAGCCGGGGAGCTGTTTTTT	CASSPSAGELFF
TRBV2	TRBJ1-5	TRBD1	-	TGTGCCAGCAGTGATGGCAGGGGGCGATTTGATCAGCCCCAGCATTTT	CASSDGRGRFDQPQHF